This TCR beta chain came from a study of blood T cell repertoires in COVID-19. The wider study: The study drew acute and convalescent COVID-19 samples from the United States, Italy and Spain.

As processed by the authors: Estimation of nucleated cell counts was performed using reference gene primer amplification. Clones were sequenced by immunoSEQ multiplex PCR, and TCRdb holds only the in-frame ones, with some missing. V, J and clone size derive from that table, while D and trimming were established from the DNA sequence. The repertoire consists of roughly 150,000 clones, with about 74% occurring once and the leading ten covering 7% to 9%. This CDR3 is built from 16 residues. The V gene lost 5 bases and the J gene lost 3 bases, with 18 bases spanning the gap. The germline V gene encodes CDR1 LNHNV and CDR2 YYDKDF (reference sequence).

This clonotype originated in a man between 60 and 75 years old with acute or convalescent COVID-19. Sample: peripheral blood. The chain employs TRBV15 and TRBJ2-3; a weak D match, TRBD1 (5 bases). CDR3 amino acids: CATSLGPSRRTDTQYF. The CDR3 coding sequence is TGTGCCACCAGCTTGGGGCCTAGTCGAAGGACAGATACGCAGTATTTT.